This T cell receptor (beta chain) was profiled in a study of T cells in localized non-small cell lung cancer. General study points: In the blood, greater T cell density corresponded to longer overall survival. Uninvolved adjacent lung showed the highest T cell clonality, exceeding tumor. Only one tumor region was sequenced, so heterogeneity remains possible.

TCRdb's copy holds only in-frame clones and misses some; the assay was immunoSEQ multiplex PCR. The table includes tens of thousands of clones, about nine tenths detected once. For this clone: Its antigen is not identified.

The V and J ends lost 1 base and 10 bases respectively, with 13 bases between them. CDR1 and CDR2 (germline): SEHNR, FQNEAQ (reference sequence). The CDR3 has 14 amino acids. Specimen: peripheral blood mononuclear cells, collected before any cancer treatment. This receptor was identified in a man aged 40 to 70 with stage III lung adenocarcinoma. The rearrangement links TRBV7-9 to TRBJ1-4, with D hard to call. The CDR3 DNA is TGTGCCAGCAGCTTAGAAAAACAGACTGGAAAACTGTTTTTT. Translation: CASSLEKQTGKLFF.